Given below is one TCR beta chain in context. Its antigen target is currently unknown. Per-base qualities were not stored, and no clone one base away is much larger. TCRbeta CDR3 regions were amplified from genomic DNA by means of the immunoSEQ Assay, a bias-controlled multiplex PCR. The authors' analysis ran thus. Nucleated cell counts per sample were estimated from amplification of reference gene primers within the assay. To quantify the absolute abundance of each unique TCRbeta CDR3 rearrangement, sequence reads were collapsed and filtered. For each sample, productive Simpson clonality was calculated as the square root of Simpson's diversity index across productive rearrangements. The source is immuneACCESS, and TCRdb retained only in-frame sequences with V and J called. Part of the clones is not carried over; for the studies checked, unresolved V genes explain less than half of this, and the remainder is unexplained. D and trimming were read from the DNA, whereas the V and J calls and clone size are those reported in that table. The sample includes approximately 54,000 clones, with approximately 80% observed a single time. The ten largest clonotypes hold less than 10% of the sample.

These data originate in a study of blood T cell repertoires in COVID-19 (dated by TCRdb to 2018 to 2021). Notes on the research overall: Samples from collaborators originated in the United States, Italy and Spain and spanned both the acute and convalescent phases of COVID-19. A freely available public database, intended as a resource for researchers studying the immune response to SARS-CoV-2, is where the repertoires were released. Where available, HLA class I and class II types were taken from metadata supplied by the sample provider and were not determined by assay-based typing. The dataset comprised deeply sampled blood TCRbeta repertoires from subjects exposed to, actively infected with, or recovered from COVID-19. A de-identified subject ID, COVID-19 status, age in years and sex were almost always included in the sample metadata. Samples came from the ongoing ImmuneRACE study (first 160 participants) plus 1,254 subjects from 6 global collaborators. The material from the prospective study consisted of cDNA or gDNA derived from T cells, B-cell-depleted T cells, or PBMCs. Findings and caveats that apply to the study as a whole: The quantity of clinical and demographic metadata differed by source and by participant and was supplied without curation.

Collaborating institutions collected whole blood in K2EDTA tubes following their own protocols. For TCRbeta analysis, collaborators shipped samples in one of three forms: frozen whole blood, isolated PBMCs, or DNA extracted from either of those sample types. Sequenced material: peripheral blood. This TCR was sampled from a human donor in a cohort sampled during active COVID-19.

The DNA sequence is as follows: TGTGCCAGCCATGGGGGGGCGAACACCGGGGAGCTGTTTTTT. The encoded protein is CASHGGANTGELFF. This receptor chain uses TRBV2 and TRBJ2-2, and 7 bases in between align with TRBD2. CDR1 SNHLY and CDR2 FYNNEI are derived from the germline V gene. At the junction V is shortened by 8 bases and J by 0 bases; bases outside the gene matches: 3. CDR3 length: 14 amino acids, cysteine to phenylalanine. The kept DNA is CDR3 alone, 42 bases in frame from the first base.